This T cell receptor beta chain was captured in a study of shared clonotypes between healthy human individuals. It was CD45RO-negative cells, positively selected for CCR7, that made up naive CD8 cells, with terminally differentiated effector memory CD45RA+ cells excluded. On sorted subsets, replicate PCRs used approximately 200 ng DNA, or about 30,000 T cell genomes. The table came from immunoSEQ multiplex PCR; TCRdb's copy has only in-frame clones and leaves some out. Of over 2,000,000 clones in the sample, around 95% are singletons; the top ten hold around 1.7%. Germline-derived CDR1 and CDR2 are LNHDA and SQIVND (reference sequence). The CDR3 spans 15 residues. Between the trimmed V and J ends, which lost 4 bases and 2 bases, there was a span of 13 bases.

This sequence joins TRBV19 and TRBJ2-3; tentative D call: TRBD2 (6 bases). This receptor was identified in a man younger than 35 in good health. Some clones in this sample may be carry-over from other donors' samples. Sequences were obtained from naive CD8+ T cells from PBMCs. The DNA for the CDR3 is TGTGCCAGTAGTACCATAGCGGATTACACAGATACGCAGTATTTT. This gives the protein CASSTIADYTDTQYF.